This T cell receptor beta chain was documented in a study of molecular identifiers for immune sequencing clone quantification. Study at large: Within a replicate experiment, RNA obtained from either about 21,000 or 97,000 naive CD8 cells was divided into five aliquots, and four of those aliquots were then sequenced.

As concerns this clonotype: Antigen specificity is unknown.

From the PCR reads, TCRdb called clonotypes with MiXCR, one entry per CDR3 protein. The table shows approximately 500,000 distinct CDR3 sequences, with around a fifth occurring only once. Naive CD8 libraries came from approximately 20,000 to 980,000 sorted cells with 10%, 30% or 50% RNA. Study findings and constraints: Among some 990,000 naive cells, as was reported, spiked Jurkat TCR RNA from one cell was detectable. Clones above 20 RNA copies contained over 99% of effector molecules and under 1% of naive molecules.

This TCR derives from a human donor in good health. Some libraries in this study had Jurkat cell RNA spiked in. Material: naive CD8+ T cells from blood, with Jurkat cell RNA spiked in. As to subset: FACS-sorted CD8+CD4-CCR7+CD45RA+ naive T cells.

CDR3: CASTSFLNTEAFF. CDR3 sequence (DNA): TGTGCCAGCACCAGCTTTCTGAACACTGAAGCTTTCTTT. The chain employs TRBV5-5 and TRBJ1-1; D gene uncertain. Germline CDR1 SGHKS, CDR2 YYEKEE (reference sequence). The CDR3 sequence is 13 residues long. Trimming shortened V by 6 bases and J by 0 bases, and 9 bases separated the two germline ends.